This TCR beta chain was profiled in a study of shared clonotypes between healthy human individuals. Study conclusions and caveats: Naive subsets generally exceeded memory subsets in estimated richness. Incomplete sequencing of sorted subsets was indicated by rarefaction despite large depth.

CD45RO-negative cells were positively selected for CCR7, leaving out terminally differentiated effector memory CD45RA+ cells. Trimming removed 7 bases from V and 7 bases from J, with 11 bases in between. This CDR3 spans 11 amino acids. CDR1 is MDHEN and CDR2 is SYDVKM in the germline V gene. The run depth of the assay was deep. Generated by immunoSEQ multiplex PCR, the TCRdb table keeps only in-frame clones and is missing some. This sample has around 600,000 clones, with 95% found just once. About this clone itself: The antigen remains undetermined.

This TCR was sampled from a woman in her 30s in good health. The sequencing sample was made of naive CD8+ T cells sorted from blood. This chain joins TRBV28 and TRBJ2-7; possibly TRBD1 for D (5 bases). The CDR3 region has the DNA TGTGCCAGCACATTTGGGGCAGAGCAGTACTTC. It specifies CASTFGAEQYF.